This T cell receptor beta chain is from a study of a mutant IDH1 vaccine in newly diagnosed glioma. As to this clone: Antigen: not known.

The CDR3 spans 16 residues. Trimming removed 5 bases from V and 3 bases from J, with 17 bases in between. Germline CDR1 is SGHAT and CDR2 is FQNNGV. The time point is: week 35, safety follow-up. A single vaccine dose contained 300 ug of mutant IDH1 20-mer peptide, and topical imiquimod was used with it. Patients carried new grade 3 or 4 IDH1-mutant astrocytomas lacking nuclear ATRX. The repertoire was sequenced with immunoSEQ multiplex PCR; TCRdb's copy has only in-frame clones and lacks some. The table has about 45,000 clones, around 92% seen once; the top ten hold roughly 2.4%. V is TRBV11-2 and J is TRBJ1-5, with D unresolved. The sample consisted of PBMCs, taken from a glioma patient whose treatment included an IDH1 peptide vaccine. This receptor was taken from a man in his fifties with glioma. The CDR3 region is CASSRAAEGLNQPQHF. CDR3 bases: TGTGCCAGCAGCAGAGCGGCGGAGGGCCTCAATCAGCCCCAGCATTTT.